The clone carrying this T cell receptor (beta chain) was picked up many times. Its target is unknown. The source of the sample is a study of T cells after yellow fever vaccination. Study-wide results and limits: A large majority of primary-vaccination clones showed up again after the booster (96% CD4, about 90% CD8). Any FACS-sorted repertoire could hold abundant clonotypes that contaminate it from the bulk population. Clonotype sharing between CD4 and CD8 compartments was small.

A 5'RACE template-switching step, the method used to make TCR cDNA, added a universal primer site and UMIs. In TCRdb, the 5' RACE reads were re-called with MiXCR into one record per CDR3 protein. The table has a few hundred thousand distinct CDR3 sequences, approximately 3.6% seen once; the top ten hold about 20%. Germline CDR1 and CDR2: SGHTA and FQGTGA. V lost 2 bases and J 1 base, leaving 8 bases between the germline ends. There are 14 residues in the CDR3. The sequence was collected from a man between 18 and 35 years old who received the YFV17D yellow fever vaccine. This chain connects TRBV7-3 to TRBJ2-5; weak D call: TRBD2 (5 bases). The sequenced sample was PBMCs, obtained 15 days after the yellow fever booster vaccination. DNA for the CDR3: TGTGCCAGCAGCTTAGGCGGGCCCCAAGAGACCCAGTACTTC. Encoded protein: CASSLGGPQETQYF.